The rows below give T cell receptor beta chains drawn from one sample of a study of CD8+ T cells in alopecia areata. The data were produced by immunoSEQ multiplex PCR, yet TCRdb's version contains in-frame clones alone and is incomplete. The sample holds about 260,000 clones; 60% are singletons and the top ten take around 0.92%. The sequencing here drew on CD4+ T cells sorted from blood, taken at approximately week 52, from a patient treated with tofacitinib. The receptors here all came from a human donor with alopecia areata. Each CDR3 is given with its conserved first and last residue.

TRBJ2-3 | TRBV28 | CASSSPLGGGTTKWNTQYF
TRBJ2-1 | TRBV27 | CASSFGQSSYNEQFF
TRBJ2-3 | TRBV20-1 | CSALNTDTQYF
TRBJ2-1 | TRBV14 | CASSHLLLAGANEQFF
TRBJ2-2 | TRBV19 | CASTPRAFLTGELFF
TRBJ1-3 | TRBV9 | CASSIGGNTIYF
TRBJ1-6 | TRBV5-4 | CASSPGQVLGNSPLHF
TRBJ2-5 | TRBV15 | CATSRGKSGTQYF
TRBJ2-2 | TRBV7-9 | CASSQTWMTGELFF
TRBJ2-5 | TRBV2 | CASSGGREGETQYF
TRBJ2-5 | TRBV7-7 | CASSLMGSTQYF
TRBJ2-2 | TRBV29-1 | CSVRVGELFF
TRBJ1-2 | TRBV6-5 | CASSYSGGFGYTF
TRBJ2-3 | TRBV7-9 | CASSPVGGPRGDLGDTQYF
TRBJ2-2 | TRBV5-4 | CASSFSRDTGELFF
TRBJ2-1 | TRBV6-6 | CASSYIQGGLRIF
TRBJ2-1 | TRBV30 | CACSPSGGISYNEQFF
TRBJ2-5 | TRBV7-2 | CASSFGTSQGLETQYF
TRBJ2-5 | TRBV6-5 | CASSTRGRSGETQYF
TRBJ1-1 | TRBV29-1 | CSGQGRTEAFF
TRBJ1-6 | TRBV7-9 | CASRPPGLYNSPLHF
TRBJ1-6 | TRBV23-1 | CASSLVPIGPNIYNSPLHF
TRBJ2-5 | TRBV6-6 | CASSYPGQGRETQYF
TRBJ1-5 | TRBV30 | CAWNQGGASNQPQHF
TRBJ1-1 | TRBV29-1 | CSVEGLSDGNTEAFF
TRBJ2-3 | TRBV9 | CASSPLAEFTDTQYF
TRBJ2-2 | TRBV7-2 | CASSPDIRTGELFF
TRBJ1-1 | TRBV7-8 | CASSLRTGNTEAFF
TRBJ1-1 | TRBV18 | CASSRSGSGAFF
TRBJ1-2 | TRBV7-2 | CASSLSGTNYGYTF
TRBJ2-7 | TRBV29-1 | CSVRAAWEQYF
TRBJ1-2 | TRBV2 | CASSDRAGGYTF
TRBJ1-6 | TRBV9 | CASSVGDRVYNSPLHF
TRBJ2-5 | TRBV30 | CACGPAGGRETQYF
TRBJ2-4 | TRBV19 | CASTDTGDRIQYF
TRBJ2-1 | TRBV2 | CATAGQVYNEQFF
TRBJ2-4 | TRBV7-2 | CASSLGQGDIQYF
TRBJ2-5 | TRBV15 | CATSRGGDYQETQYF
TRBJ2-1 | TRBV10-3 | CAISGGAGTGYNEQFF
TRBJ2-5 | TRBV29-1 | CSVRARGPQETQYF